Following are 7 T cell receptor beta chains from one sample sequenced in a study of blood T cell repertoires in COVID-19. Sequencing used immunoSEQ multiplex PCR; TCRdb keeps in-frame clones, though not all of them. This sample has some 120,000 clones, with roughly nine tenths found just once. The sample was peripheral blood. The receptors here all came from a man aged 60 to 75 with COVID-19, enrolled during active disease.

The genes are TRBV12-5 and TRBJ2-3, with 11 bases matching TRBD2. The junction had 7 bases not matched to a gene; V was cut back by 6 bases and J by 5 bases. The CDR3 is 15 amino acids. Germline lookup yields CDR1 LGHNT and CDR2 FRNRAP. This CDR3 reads CASGHSSGGLDTQYF. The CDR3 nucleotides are TGTGCTAGTGGCCATTCTAGCGGGGGGCTAGATACGCAGTATTTT.

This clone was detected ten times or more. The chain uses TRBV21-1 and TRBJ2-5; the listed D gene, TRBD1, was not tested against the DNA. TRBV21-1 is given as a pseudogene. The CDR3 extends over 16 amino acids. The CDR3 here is CASSNPHDRGHETQYF. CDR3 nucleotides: TGTGCCAGCAGCAATCCCCATGACAGGGGGCATGAGACCCAGTACTTC.

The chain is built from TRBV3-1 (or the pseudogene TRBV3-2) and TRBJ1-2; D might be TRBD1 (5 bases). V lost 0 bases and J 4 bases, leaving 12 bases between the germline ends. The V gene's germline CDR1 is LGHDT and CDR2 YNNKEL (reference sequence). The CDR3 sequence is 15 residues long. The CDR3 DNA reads TGTGCCAGCAGCCAAGAGGGATGGGGCGGCTATGGCTACACCTTC. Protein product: CASSQEGWGGYGYTF.

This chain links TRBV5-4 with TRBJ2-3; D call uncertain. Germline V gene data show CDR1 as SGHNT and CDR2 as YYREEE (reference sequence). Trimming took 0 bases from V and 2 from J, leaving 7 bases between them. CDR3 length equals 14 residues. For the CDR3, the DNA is TGTGCCAGCAGCTTGGACGTAGCCACAGATACGCAGTATTTT. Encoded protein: CASSLDVATDTQYF.

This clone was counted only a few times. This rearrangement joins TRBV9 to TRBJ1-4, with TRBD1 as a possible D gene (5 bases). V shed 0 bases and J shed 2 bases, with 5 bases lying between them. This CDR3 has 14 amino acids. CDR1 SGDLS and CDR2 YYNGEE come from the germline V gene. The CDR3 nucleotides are TGTGCCAGCAGCGTAGCAGGGACTAATGAAAAACTGTTTTTT. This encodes CASSVAGTNEKLFF. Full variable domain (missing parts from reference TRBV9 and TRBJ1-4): DSGVTQTPKHLITATGQRVTLRCSPRSGDLSVYWYQQSLDQGLQFLIQYYNGEERAKGNILERFSAQQFPDLHSELNLSSLELGDSALYFCASSVAGTNEKLFFGSGTQLSVL.

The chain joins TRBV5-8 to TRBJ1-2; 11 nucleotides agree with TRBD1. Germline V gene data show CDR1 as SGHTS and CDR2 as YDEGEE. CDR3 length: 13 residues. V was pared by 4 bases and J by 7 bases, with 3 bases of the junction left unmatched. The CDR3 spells CASSGGTGGGYTF. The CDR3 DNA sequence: TGTGCCAGCAGCGGAGGGACAGGGGGTGGCTACACCTTC.

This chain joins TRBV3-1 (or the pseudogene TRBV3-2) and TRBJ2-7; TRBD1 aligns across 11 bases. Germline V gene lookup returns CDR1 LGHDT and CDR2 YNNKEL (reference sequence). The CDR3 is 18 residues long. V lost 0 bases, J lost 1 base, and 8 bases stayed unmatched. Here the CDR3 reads CASSQDPRGQGGSYEQYF. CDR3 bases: TGTGCCAGCAGCCAAGATCCGAGGGGACAGGGGGGTTCCTACGAGCAGTACTTC.